This T cell receptor beta chain was captured in a study of OX40 agonist ivuxolimab in advanced cancers. Study results and limitations: In the 0.1 to 3.0 mg/kg range, CD4+ and CD8+ blood T cells had expanded clonally by week 6.

The table came from immunoSEQ multiplex PCR; TCRdb's copy has only in-frame clones and leaves some out. The sample contains approximately 60,000 clones, approximately 80% of which appear only once. The V end lost 2 bases, the J end lost 0 bases, and 5 bases lay between the germline ends. Germline V gene sequence: CDR1 KGHSH, CDR2 LQKENI. The CDR3 runs to 14 residues. A word on this clone: Its antigen is still unknown.

The sequencing here drew on CD4+ or CD8+ T cells sorted from blood, taken in a trial of the OX40 agonist ivuxolimab. The clonotype originates from an adult with an advanced solid tumor such as melanoma, head and neck, liver or kidney cancer. The J gene is TRBJ1-5, the V gene TRBV18; D unresolved. The CDR3 region is CASSPGNSNQPQHF. CDR3 DNA sequence: TGTGCCAGCTCACCAGGGAATAGCAATCAGCCCCAGCATTTT.